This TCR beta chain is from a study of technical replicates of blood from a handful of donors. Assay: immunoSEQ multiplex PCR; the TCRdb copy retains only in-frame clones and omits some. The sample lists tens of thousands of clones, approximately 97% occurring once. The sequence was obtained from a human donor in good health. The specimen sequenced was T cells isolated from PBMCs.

CDR3 sequence reads: CASSLGAGVTDTQYF. The CDR3 region has the DNA TGTGCCAGCAGCTTAGGGGCGGGGGTCACAGATACGCAGTATTTT. The chain joins TRBV7-2 to TRBJ2-3; 7 bases are shared with TRBD2. The CDR3 is 15 residues long. Germline V gene lookup returns CDR1 SGHTA and CDR2 FQGNSA. V shed 1 base, J shed 2 bases, and the junction held 3 bases outside the gene matches.